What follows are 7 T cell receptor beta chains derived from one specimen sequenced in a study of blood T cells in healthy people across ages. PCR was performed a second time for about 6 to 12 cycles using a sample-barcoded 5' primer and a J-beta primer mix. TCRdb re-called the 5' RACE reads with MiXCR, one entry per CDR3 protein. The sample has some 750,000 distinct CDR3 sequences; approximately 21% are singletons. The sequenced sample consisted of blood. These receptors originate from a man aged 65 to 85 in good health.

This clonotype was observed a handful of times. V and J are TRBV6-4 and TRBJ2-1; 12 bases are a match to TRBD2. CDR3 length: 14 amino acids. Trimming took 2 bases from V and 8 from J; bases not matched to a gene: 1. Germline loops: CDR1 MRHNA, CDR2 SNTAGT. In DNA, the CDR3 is TGTGCCAGCAGTGACGCTAGCGGGAGGGATGAGCAGTTCTTC. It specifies CASSDASGRDEQFF.

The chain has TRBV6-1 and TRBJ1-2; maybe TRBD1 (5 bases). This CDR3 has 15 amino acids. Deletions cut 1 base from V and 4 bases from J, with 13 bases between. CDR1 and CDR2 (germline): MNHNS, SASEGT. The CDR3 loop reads CASSEVRGASYGYTF. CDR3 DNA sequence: TGTGCCAGCAGTGAAGTACGAGGGGCGTCCTATGGCTACACCTTC.

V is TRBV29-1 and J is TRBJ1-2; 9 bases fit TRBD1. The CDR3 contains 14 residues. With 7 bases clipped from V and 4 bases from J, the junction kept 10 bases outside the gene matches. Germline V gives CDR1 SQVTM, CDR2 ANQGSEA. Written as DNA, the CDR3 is TGCAGCGCCCGAAGTGACAGGGGGGGCTATGGCTACACCTTC. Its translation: CSARSDRGGYGYTF. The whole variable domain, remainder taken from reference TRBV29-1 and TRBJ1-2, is SAVISQKPSRDICQRGTSLTIQCQVDSQVTMMFWYRQQPGQSLTLIATANQGSEATYESGFVIDKFPISRPNLTFSTLTVSNMSPEDSSIYLCSARSDRGGYGYTFGSGTRLTVV.

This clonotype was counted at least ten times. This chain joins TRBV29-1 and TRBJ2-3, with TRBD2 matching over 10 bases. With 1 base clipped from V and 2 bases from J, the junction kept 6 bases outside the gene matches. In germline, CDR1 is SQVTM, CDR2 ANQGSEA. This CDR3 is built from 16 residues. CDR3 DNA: TGCAGCGTTGAAGGAACTAGCGGGGCCCTCACAGATACGCAGTATTTT. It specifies CSVEGTSGALTDTQYF.

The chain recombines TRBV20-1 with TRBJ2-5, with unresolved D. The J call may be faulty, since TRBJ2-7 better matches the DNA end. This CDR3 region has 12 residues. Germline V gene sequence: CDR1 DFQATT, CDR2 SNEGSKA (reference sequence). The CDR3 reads CSASPPSLEQYV. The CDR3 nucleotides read TGCAGTGCTAGCCCCCCTTCCCTCGAGCAGTACGTC.

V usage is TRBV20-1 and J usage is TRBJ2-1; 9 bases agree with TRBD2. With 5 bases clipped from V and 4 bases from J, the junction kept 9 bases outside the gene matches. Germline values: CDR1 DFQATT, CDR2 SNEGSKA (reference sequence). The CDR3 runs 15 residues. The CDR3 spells CSAPKTSGPYNEQFF. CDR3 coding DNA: TGCAGTGCTCCAAAGACTAGCGGCCCTTACAATGAGCAGTTCTTC.

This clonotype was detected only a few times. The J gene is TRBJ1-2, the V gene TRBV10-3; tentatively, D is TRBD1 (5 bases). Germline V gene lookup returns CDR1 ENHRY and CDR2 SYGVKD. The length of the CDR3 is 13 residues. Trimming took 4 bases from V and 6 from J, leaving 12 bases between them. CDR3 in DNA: TGTGCCATCAGTGTTGGGGGGTTGGATGGCTACACCTTC. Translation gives CAISVGGLDGYTF.